Shown below are 31 T cell receptor beta chains from a single sample sequenced in a study of regulatory T cells in long-lasting Graves disease. Time point reported: persistent/refractory GD, antithyroid drugs over 5 years with positive TRAb. RNA extracted from PBMCs served as the sequencing template. Construction of TCR beta libraries relied on iRepertoire HTBI primers and on Arm-PCR targeting CDR3 regions. TCRdb re-derived calls from the multiplex PCR reads in MiXCR, one entry per CDR3 protein. The sample lists a few hundred thousand distinct CDR3 sequences, approximately 25% occurring once. This sample comprised peripheral blood mononuclear cells (PBMCs), obtained when the disease was refractory, from a patient treated with antithyroid drugs. The receptors come from a woman in her forties with Graves disease.

This clonotype occurred a few times. The DNA of the CDR3 is TGTGCCAGCAGTTTATGGGGGGCAGGGGCCAACGTCCTGACTTTC. This translates into CASSLWGAGANVLTF. This chain links TRBV27 with TRBJ2-6; D may correspond to TRBD1 or TRBD2 (6 bases each). Germline CDR1 and CDR2: MNHEY and SMNVEV (reference sequence). The CDR3 runs 15 residues. V shed 1 base and J shed 4 bases, with 8 bases lying between them.

This chain links TRBV6-1 with TRBJ2-2; 8 bases agree with TRBD2. Per the germline V gene, CDR1 is MNHNS and CDR2 is SASEGT. With 8 bases clipped from V and 7 bases from J, the junction kept 9 bases outside the gene matches. The CDR3 runs to 14 residues. The CDR3 loop is CASLRGGVDGELFF. The CDR3 DNA reads TGTGCCAGCCTTCGGGGGGGAGTCGACGGGGAGCTGTTTTTT.

This clonotype occurred many times. CDR3 in amino acids: CASSSSNRGLLAFF. The CDR3 DNA is TGTGCCAGCAGTTCCTCTAACAGGGGGCTTTTGGCTTTCTTT. The V call is TRBV12-3 or TRBV12-4, the J call TRBJ1-1; 9 bases map to TRBD1. CDR3 size: 14 residues. Trimming took 4 bases from V and 11 from J; bases not matched to a gene: 11.

This clonotype was seen repeatedly, ten times or more. The rearrangement links TRBV6-1 to TRBJ2-1, with 7 positions matching TRBD1. The CDR3 sequence is 16 residues long. V lost 2 bases to trimming and J lost 4 bases; unmatched junction nucleotides: 8. Germline assignment: CDR1 MNHNS and CDR2 SASEGT. Written as DNA, the CDR3 is TGTGCCAGCAGTGAATTCCAGGGGGACGGTTACAATGAGCAGTTCTTC. Encoded protein: CASSEFQGDGYNEQFF.

This clonotype has at least ten counts. The V and J genes are TRBV29-1 and TRBJ2-7; weak D call: TRBD2 (6 bases). CDR1 is SQVTM and CDR2 is ANQGSEA in the germline V gene. V lost 3 bases and J lost 4, with 16 bases in between. The CDR3 contains 14 residues. This chain's CDR3 is CSVEDGGGGYEQYF. In nucleotides, the CDR3 is TGCAGCGTTGAGGACGGGGGAGGAGGGTACGAGCAGTACTTC.

V usage is TRBV30 and J usage is TRBJ2-7, with no clear D. V was shortened by 0 bases and J by 6 bases, with 6 bases between the two germline ends. The CDR3 runs 11 residues. Germline CDR1 is GTSNPN and CDR2 is SVGIG (reference sequence). The CDR3 sequence is CAWSVLLEQYF. In DNA, the CDR3 is TGTGCCTGGAGTGTCCTCCTCGAGCAGTACTTC.

This clonotype was seen at least ten times. The chain joins TRBV28 to TRBJ2-2; D not resolved. CDR1 and CDR2 from the germline V gene are MDHEN and SYDVKM. Trimming stripped 2 bases from V and 4 bases from J, with 11 bases between. CDR3 length: 15 residues. Here the CDR3 reads CASSLRETVTGELFF. The CDR3 coding sequence is TGTGCCAGCAGTTTAAGGGAAACGGTCACCGGGGAGCTGTTTTTT.

The table lists this clonotype with many counts. This chain connects TRBV6-1 to TRBJ2-2; D may match TRBD1 or TRBD2 (6 bases each). This CDR3 contains 15 residues. Trimming removed 0 bases from V and 7 bases from J, with 12 bases in between. CDR1 and CDR2 (germline): MNHNS, SASEGT. CDR3 DNA: TGTGCCAGCAGTGAAGCGCTAGGGGGGCGCGGGGAGCTGTTTTTT. Its translation is CASSEALGGRGELFF.

Many counts were recorded for this clonotype. The chain couples TRBV19 to TRBJ2-5, with 14 positions matching TRBD2. V lost 4 bases, J lost 6 bases, and 10 bases stayed unmatched. There are 17 residues in the CDR3. Germline V gene data show CDR1 as LNHDA and CDR2 as SQIVND (reference sequence). The DNA for the CDR3 is TGTGCCAGTAGTACGTCGACTAGCGGGAGGGGTTTGAAGACCCAGTACTTC. It encodes CASSTSTSGRGLKTQYF.

This chain links TRBV20-1 with TRBJ2-5; 10 bases agree with TRBD1. In germline, CDR1 is DFQATT, CDR2 SNEGSKA (reference sequence). V was pared by 6 bases and J by 5 bases, with 9 bases of the junction left unmatched. This CDR3 is 14 amino acids long. The CDR3 protein is CSAVLTGGYETQYF. In DNA, the CDR3 is TGCAGTGCCGTCCTGACAGGGGGCTATGAGACCCAGTACTTC.

The rearrangement joins TRBV29-1 to TRBJ1-3, with unresolved D. The germline V gene has CDR1 SQVTM and CDR2 ANQGSEA. CDR3 size: 12 residues. Trimming took 5 bases from V and 4 from J, leaving 9 bases between them. CDR3 nucleotide sequence: TGCAGCGTTAGGTCGGGAGGAAACACCATATATTTT. Protein sequence: CSVRSGGNTIYF.

V and J are TRBV20-1 and TRBJ2-4; TRBD1 matches at 8 bases. With 4 bases clipped from V and 2 bases from J, the junction kept 4 bases outside the gene matches. This CDR3 spans 14 amino acids. Looked up from germline, CDR1 is DFQATT and CDR2 is SNEGSKA (reference sequence). The CDR3 spells CSAMDRATKNIQYF. In DNA form, the CDR3 reads TGCAGTGCTATGGACAGGGCGACCAAAAACATTCAGTACTTC.

The J gene is TRBJ2-1, the V gene TRBV7-3; perhaps TRBD2 as D (5 bases). Germline loops: CDR1 SGHTA, CDR2 FQGTGA. This CDR3 is 13 amino acids long. V lost 2 bases and J 9 bases, leaving 11 bases between the germline ends. CDR3 protein: CASSLGRGGEQFF. DNA for the CDR3: TGTGCCAGCAGCTTAGGGAGAGGCGGTGAGCAGTTCTTC.

This clonotype was detected a few times. The V gene is TRBV5-1, the J gene TRBJ1-5; D not certain. V was pared by 4 bases and J by 7 bases, with 12 bases between. The CDR3 extends over 13 amino acids. The germline gives CDR1 SGHRS, CDR2 YFSETQ. CDR3 protein: CASSKRGPQPQHF. The CDR3 nucleotides read TGCGCCAGCAGCAAAAGAGGTCCCCAGCCCCAGCATTTT.

This clonotype has at least ten counts. The V and J genes are TRBV6-5 and TRBJ2-5, with D perhaps TRBD1 or TRBD2 (5 bases each). The CDR3 is made up of 13 amino acids. Trimming stripped 4 bases from V and 3 bases from J, with 9 bases between. Germline V gene sequence: CDR1 MNHEY, CDR2 SVGAGI. The DNA for the CDR3 is TGTGCCAGCAGTTTCCGGGACGAAGAGACCCAGTACTTC. Translated, it gives CASSFRDEETQYF.

A word on this clonotype: The junction and the germline gene differ at one end; a read error may be behind it. This rearrangement joins TRBV2 to TRBJ2-2, with D possibly TRBD2 on 6 matching bases. CDR1 and CDR2 (germline): SNHLY, FYNNEI. This CDR3 region has 16 residues. CDR3 in amino acids: CASSGRAGRVTGELFF. The CDR3 DNA reads TGCGCCAGCAGCGGCAGGGCGGGACGGGTGACCGGGGAGCTGTTTTTT.

This clonotype was recorded at least ten times. V and J are TRBV28 and TRBJ2-5; 12 bases agree with TRBD1. From germline, CDR1 is MDHEN and CDR2 SYDVKM. The CDR3 has 16 residues. With V trimmed by 3 bases and J by 5 bases, 7 bases remained unmatched. CDR3 sequence (DNA): TGTGCCAGCAGTTTTACCGGGACAGGGGGCGCGGAGACCCAGTACTTC. It encodes CASSFTGTGGAETQYF.

This clonotype was picked up a small number of times. The chain uses TRBV7-9 and TRBJ2-3; TRBD2 might be the D (6 bases). This CDR3 spans 14 amino acids. Trimming shortened V by 5 bases and J by 2 bases, and 11 bases separated the two germline ends. Germline V lookup: CDR1 SEHNR, CDR2 FQNEAQ (reference sequence). The chain's CDR3 is CASSPPGVTDTQYF. CDR3 DNA: TGTGCCAGCAGCCCACCGGGAGTCACAGATACGCAGTATTTT.

V usage is TRBV27 and J usage is TRBJ2-2, with 13 bases identical to TRBD2. The CDR3 is made up of 20 amino acids. V shed 5 bases and J 3 bases; nucleotides not matched to a gene: 15. Germline lookup yields CDR1 MNHEY and CDR2 SMNVEV (reference sequence). CDR3: CASSHTAPTSGRKDTGELFF. CDR3 nucleotides: TGTGCCAGCAGTCACACCGCCCCGACTAGCGGGAGGAAGGACACCGGGGAGCTGTTTTTT.

The chain recombines TRBV13 with TRBJ2-7; a weak D match, TRBD2 (6 bases). V was pared by 1 base and J by 2 bases, with 9 bases between. Germline V gives CDR1 PRHDT, CDR2 FYEKMQ (reference sequence). This CDR3 contains 14 residues. The CDR3, as DNA: TGTGCCAGCAGCTTAGATAGCGGTGCCTACGAGCAGTACTTC. This encodes CASSLDSGAYEQYF.

Worth noting for this clonotype: The junction shows a germline mismatch at one end, possibly a read error. This sequence joins TRBV27 and TRBJ2-2, with 11 positions matching TRBD2. The CDR3 has 18 amino acids. Germline V gene sequence: CDR1 MNHEY, CDR2 SMNVEV (reference sequence). In DNA form, the CDR3 reads TGTGCCAGCAGTCTATCCCCCCTACTAGCGGGAGTCACCGGGGAGCTGTTTTTT. Its protein is CASSLSPLLAGVTGELFF.

This rearrangement joins TRBV7-2 to TRBJ2-1; 7 bases fit TRBD1. V lost 1 base to trimming and J lost 0 bases; unmatched junction nucleotides: 0. CDR1 and CDR2 from the germline V gene are SGHTA and FQGNSA. The CDR3 totals 15 residues. CDR3 protein: CASSLDRGSYNEQFF. The CDR3 DNA reads as TGTGCCAGCAGCTTAGACAGGGGCTCCTACAATGAGCAGTTCTTC.

This clonotype was observed a handful of times. The chain links TRBV20-1 to TRBJ1-1; TRBD1 matches 8 bases. Per germline, CDR1 DFQATT and CDR2 SNEGSKA (reference sequence). J was trimmed by 1 base and V by 1 base; bases with no gene match: 5. The CDR3 runs to 15 residues. In DNA, the CDR3 is TGCAGTGCTAGAGGGACCGGGACAGGGAACACTGAAGCTTTCTTT. Its protein is CSARGTGTGNTEAFF.

This clonotype was seen repeatedly, ten times or more. This chain joins TRBV29-1 and TRBJ1-1, with a possible D match to TRBD1 (6 bases). V was clipped by 6 bases and J by 0 bases, with 11 bases between them. The CDR3 covers 13 residues. Germline V gene lookup returns CDR1 SQVTM and CDR2 ANQGSEA. The DNA of the CDR3 is TGCAGCGTCCACGGGACACTGAACACTGAAGCTTTCTTT. Its translation is CSVHGTLNTEAFF.

The chain recombines TRBV18 with TRBJ1-1; D unclear. CDR3 length equals 14 residues. Germline CDR1 is KGHSH and CDR2 is LQKENI. Trimming cost V 1 base and J 6 bases, with 12 bases left between them. Here the CDR3 DNA reads TGTGCCAGCTCACCACAGCAGAGTGGGCCTGAAGCTTTCTTT. This codes for CASSPQQSGPEAFF.

This clonotype was seen repeatedly, ten times or more. CDR3 sequence reads: CASSLAYSARENEKLFF. Here the CDR3 DNA reads TGTGCCAGCAGCTTAGCGTACAGTGCGAGGGAAAATGAAAAACTGTTTTTT. V and J are TRBV7-6 and TRBJ1-4; no clear D gene. The ends were cut back, 0 bases at V and 5 bases at J, with 16 bases in the middle. The length of the CDR3 is 17 residues. Germline-derived CDR1 and CDR2 are SGHVS and FNYEAQ.

This clonotype was recorded at least ten times. The chain joins TRBV28 to TRBJ1-6, with D possibly TRBD1 on 5 matching bases. Germline V gives CDR1 MDHEN, CDR2 SYDVKM. V lost 5 bases and J 7 bases, leaving 15 bases between the germline ends. The CDR3 length is 15 residues. CDR3: CASSIERGLNSPLHF. The CDR3 DNA sequence: TGTGCCAGCAGTATCGAACGGGGCTTGAATTCACCCCTCCACTTT.

The chain uses TRBV20-1 and TRBJ2-3; weak D call: TRBD2 (6 bases). V lost 5 bases and J lost 2, with 14 bases in between. The CDR3 runs 14 residues. Germline CDR1 DFQATT, CDR2 SNEGSKA (reference sequence). The CDR3 DNA follows: TGCAGTGCTCCCCTTAGCGGAAACACAGATACGCAGTATTTT. This translates into CSAPLSGNTDTQYF.

The J gene is TRBJ2-7, the V gene TRBV7-2, with TRBD2 matching over 10 bases. The CDR3 is 14 residues long. Germline trimming cut 3 bases from V and 3 bases from J; bases unmatched to any gene: 2. The germline V gene has CDR1 SGHTA and CDR2 FQGNSA. CDR3 bases: TGTGCCAGCAGCTTTGGACTAGCGGTCTACGAGCAGTACTTC. Protein: CASSFGLAVYEQYF.

This clonotype was counted at least ten times. The rearrangement uses TRBV15 and TRBJ2-5; maybe TRBD1 (5 bases). The ends were cut back, 0 bases at V and 5 bases at J, with 16 bases in the middle. This CDR3 is 16 amino acids long. The germline V gene encodes CDR1 LNHNV and CDR2 YYDKDF (reference sequence). The CDR3 nucleotides are TGTGCCACCAGCAGAGAAAGGGCTTCCTCAGGGGAGACCCAGTACTTC. This gives the protein CATSRERASSGETQYF.

This clonotype was seen a few times. One end of the junction is discordant with germline, which a read error may explain. This chain joins TRBV2 and TRBJ2-1; 11 bases map to TRBD2. The CDR3 runs 11 residues. Germline V gene sequence: CDR1 SNHLY, CDR2 FYNNEI. The CDR3 protein is CASSGTSGLNF. The CDR3 DNA follows: TGTGCCAGCAGTGGGACTAGCGGGTTAAACTTC.